Sequencing of this T cell receptor (beta chain) was carried out in a study of T-cell memory formation after mild COVID-19 listed by TCRdb under 2021. Turning to the overall study: TCR sequence clusters from the two donors were found to be largely donor specific. T-cell clones expanding and contracting after mild COVID-19 in two donors were tracked by longitudinal TCRalpha and TCRbeta repertoire sequencing. Two young, previously healthy adult volunteers, one female and one male, were included in the cohort. The study at large found these results: Only two mild cases were covered by the study, and larger cohorts that include severe cases with pre-infection samples were considered necessary. Some responding clones were detected in pre-infection memory, suggesting pre-existing cross-reactive memory T cells joined the SARS-CoV-2 response. Contracting CD4+ clones turned up mainly in the CM and EM memory subsets, whereas EMRA was where CD8+ clones were enriched. SARS-CoV-2 specificity was not confirmed for the second-wave clones peaking on day 37. Clones that contracted from day 15 to 85 showed balanced CD4/CD8 phenotypes, whereas a second wave of clones that expanded from day 15 to 37 leaned towards CD4+.

Ficoll-Paque density gradient centrifugation was used to isolate PBMCs. A note on this clonotype: Its antigen has not been determined. There are no base qualities to consult, and no much larger clone falls within one base.

Sequencing was carried out with an Illumina NovaSeq 6000. TCRalpha and TCRbeta cDNA libraries were built by 5'RACE with constant-segment primers, adding sample barcodes and unique molecular identifiers. RNA was extracted from every sample with Trizol reagent. Libraries were amplified in two PCR steps, with a second sample barcode and Illumina TruSeq adapters added in the second step. Libraries were sequenced on an Illumina NovaSeq with 2 x 150 bp paired-end reads. The paper's processing steps were these. With migec v1.2.7, reads were demultiplexed and then collapsed into UMI-guided consensus sequences. Using mixcr v2.1.11, the UMI consensuses were aligned to TRA and TRB V and J templates and assembled into clonotypes. A clonotype was counted as expanded or contracted only if both edgeR and NoisET called the change significant, with noise models trained on biological replicates. For edgeR calls, a false discovery rate-adjusted p below 0.01 and a log2 fold-change threshold of 1 were applied. As an exploratory analysis of dynamics, PCA with hierarchical clustering was applied to max-normalized trajectories of the 1000 most abundant clonotypes. Each responding clone was given a CD4 or CD8 phenotype based on the CD4+ and CD8+ repertoires, which had been sequenced separately. Through fastp at Q25 and MiXCR, TCRdb rebuilt clones from the public reads, retaining in-frame beta chains. Each CDR3 protein gets just one entry, which takes the most common genes and DNA from the rows behind it. None of the V and J calls come from the authors' own analysis; TCRdb made them. This sample is represented by hundreds of thousands of distinct CDR3 sequences; around 27% of them were singletons. The ten largest make up roughly 14% of the sample.

The CDR3 runs 16 residues from the cysteine to the phenylalanine. The sequence is cut down to CDR3 DNA, 48 bases in frame from base 1. V lost 2 bases and J lost 3 bases, and the count of bases not matched to a germline gene is 8. CDR1 and CDR2, looked up from the germline V gene, are MNHEY and SVGAGI. The sample was PBMCs or a T cell subset sorted from them (not recorded which). The sequence was collected from an adult woman who had mild COVID-19 (a few samples of this study predate the infection). The sample titles of this study are shuffled in the database, so cell type and time point are left out; the donor was told from shared clones. The sequence is built from TRBV6-5 and TRBJ1-1; 8 of the junction bases match TRBD1. The nucleotide sequence reads as follows: TGTGCCAGCAGTTACGACGGGACAGGAAGGGACACTGAAGCTTTCTTT. Its translation reads: CASSYDGTGRDTEAFF.